One sample yielded the 28 T cell receptor beta chains listed below, sequenced in a study of blood T cell repertoires in COVID-19. The method was immunoSEQ multiplex PCR; TCRdb's version includes in-frame clones alone and lacks a portion of them. The profile shows approximately 120,000 clones, 81% of them singletons. The sequencing sample was made of peripheral blood. Receptor source: a human donor in a cohort sampled during active COVID-19.

This chain joins TRBV15 and TRBJ2-1; the D gene is possibly TRBD1 (6 bases). The CDR3 extends over 15 amino acids. Germline lookup yields CDR1 LNHNV and CDR2 YYDKDF (reference sequence). The V end was cut by 1 base, the J end by 5 bases, with 12 bases between. CDR3 in DNA: TGTGCCACCAGCAGAGGGGACATATACGACAATGAGCAGTTCTTC. It encodes CATSRGDIYDNEQFF.

The J gene is TRBJ2-7, the V gene TRBV15, with 9 bases matching TRBD1. The V and J ends lost 3 bases and 3 bases, in that order; junction bases with no gene match: 6. The CDR3 consists of 15 residues. Looked up from germline, CDR1 is LNHNV and CDR2 is YYDKDF (reference sequence). The CDR3 sequence: CATSSLTGGSYEQYF. The CDR3 region has the DNA TGTGCCACCAGCAGCCTGACAGGGGGGAGCTACGAGCAGTACTTC.

The V call is TRBV12-3 or TRBV12-4, the J call TRBJ1-1, with D hard to call. V lost 6 bases and J 0 bases, leaving 8 bases between the germline ends. The CDR3 contains 13 residues. The CDR3 region is CASSPRVNTEAFF. CDR3 DNA: TGTGCCAGCAGCCCCCGGGTGAACACTGAAGCTTTCTTT.

The chain carries TRBV30 and TRBJ1-4; 7 bases fit TRBD1. This CDR3 contains 15 residues. The V and J ends lost 1 base and 6 bases, in that order; junction bases with no gene match: 8. Per the germline V gene, CDR1 is GTSNPN and CDR2 is SVGIG (reference sequence). Here the CDR3 DNA reads TGTGCCTGGAGTGAGCCAGGGGGACTGGATGAAAAACTGTTTTTT. This codes for CAWSEPGGLDEKLFF.

This chain links TRBV29-1 with TRBJ2-7, with TRBD1 identical over 12 bases. Trimming took 7 bases from V and 8 from J; bases not matched to a gene: 12. From germline, CDR1 is SQVTM and CDR2 ANQGSEA. The CDR3 is 14 residues long. The DNA of the CDR3 is TGCAGCGCGACCGGGACAGGGGGCCACCGTAAGCAGTACTTC. Translating it yields CSATGTGGHRKQYF.

The chain recombines TRBV6-6 with TRBJ1-1; D unresolved. The CDR3 covers 14 residues. The germline V and J ends were trimmed by 7 bases and 5 bases, with 17 bases remaining between them. Germline CDR1 is MNHNY and CDR2 is SVGAGI (reference sequence). Written as DNA, the CDR3 is TGTGCCAGCAATCTCAGAACCCCGGGTACTGAAGCTTTCTTT. Translation: CASNLRTPGTEAFF.

The V gene is TRBV19, the J gene TRBJ2-7; D uncertain. Germline V gives CDR1 LNHDA, CDR2 SQIVND (reference sequence). The V end was cut by 1 base, the J end by 2 bases, with 12 bases between. The length of the CDR3 is 15 residues. CDR3 region: CASSIGSRPPYEQYF. The CDR3, as DNA: TGTGCCAGTAGTATAGGGTCCAGGCCCCCCTACGAGCAGTACTTC. The variable domain in full, with the rest retrieved from reference TRBV19 and TRBJ2-7, is DGGITQSPKYLFRKEGQNVTLSCEQNLNHDAMYWYRQDPGQGLRLIYYSQIVNDFQKGDIAEGYSVSREKKESFPLTVTSAQKNPTAFYLCASSIGSRPPYEQYFGPGTRLTVT.

V and J are TRBV6-6 and TRBJ1-2; D may be TRBD1 (5 bases). Trimming cost V 4 bases and J 4 bases, with 13 bases left between them. CDR3 length equals 14 residues. CDR1 is MNHNY and CDR2 is SVGAGI in the germline V gene (reference sequence). The CDR3 DNA is TGTGCCAGCAGTTCTGGGGGGGGGTCCTATGGCTACACCTTC. Translated: CASSSGGGSYGYTF.

This clone has a handful of counts. The chain joins TRBV30 to TRBJ1-5; no clear D. V lost 3 bases to trimming and J lost 1 base, with 7 bases between them. The CDR3 has 13 residues. Germline V gene lookup returns CDR1 GTSNPN and CDR2 SVGIG (reference sequence). In nucleotides, the CDR3 is TGTGCCTGGAGGGAGGACAGCAATCAGCCCCAGCATTTT. This translates into CAWREDSNQPQHF.

Only one count was recorded for this clone. The V gene is TRBV2, the J gene TRBJ2-7, with 9 bases lining up with TRBD1. CDR3 size: 15 residues. The germline V gene encodes CDR1 SNHLY and CDR2 FYNNEI. The V and J ends lost 6 bases and 1 base, in that order; junction bases with no gene match: 7. CDR3 region: CASRDTGGASYEQYF. The CDR3 DNA sequence: TGTGCCAGCAGGGATACAGGGGGCGCGTCCTACGAGCAGTACTTC.

This rearrangement joins TRBV6-5 to TRBJ2-1; D is possibly TRBD1 (6 bases). CDR1 is MNHEY and CDR2 is SVGAGI in the germline V gene. The CDR3 covers 15 residues. Trimming took 6 bases from V and 4 from J, leaving 16 bases between them. CDR3 in amino acids: CASRPRGSGYNEQFF. CDR3 bases: TGTGCCAGCAGGCCGAGGGGGAGCGGATACAATGAGCAGTTCTTC.

The genes are TRBV6-2 or TRBV6-3 and TRBJ2-5; 8 bases map to TRBD2. Germline CDR1 and CDR2: MNHEY and SVGEGT. V lost 2 bases, J lost 3 bases, and 5 bases stayed unmatched. CDR3 size: 15 residues. The CDR3, as DNA: TGTGCCAGCAGTTACGTGGGACTAGGCGAAGAGACCCAGTACTTC. The encoded protein is CASSYVGLGEETQYF.

This clone was picked up a small number of times. The CDR3 region is CASKIAERDYEQYF. The DNA of the CDR3 is TGTGCCAGCAAGATTGCGGAGAGGGACTACGAGCAGTACTTC. This chain links TRBV9 with TRBJ2-7; maybe TRBD2 (5 bases). Looked up from germline, CDR1 is SGDLS and CDR2 is YYNGEE. V gave up 6 bases and J gave up 3 bases, with 16 bases separating them. This CDR3 has 14 residues.

This chain links TRBV4-1 with TRBJ2-1, with TRBD2 as a possible D gene (6 bases). Germline lookup yields CDR1 MGHRA and CDR2 YSYEKL. V gave up 4 bases and J gave up 0 bases, with 16 bases separating them. The CDR3 is 17 amino acids. CDR3 protein: CASSPLVSGSSYNEQFF. CDR3 DNA: TGCGCCAGCAGCCCCCTAGTTAGCGGAAGCTCCTACAATGAGCAGTTCTTC.

The chain is built from TRBV4-3 and TRBJ1-1; TRBD1 might be the D (5 bases). CDR1 LGHNA and CDR2 YSLEER come from the germline V gene. The CDR3 runs to 14 residues. Deletions cut 3 bases from V and 2 bases from J, with 10 bases between. The CDR3 bases are TGCGCCAGCAGCCAGATTGACAGAAACACTGAAGCTTTCTTT. Protein sequence: CASSQIDRNTEAFF.

This chain joins TRBV9 and TRBJ1-2; D call uncertain. This CDR3 has 16 amino acids. Germline lookup yields CDR1 SGDLS and CDR2 YYNGEE. Trimming pared 3 bases from V and 4 bases from J, leaving 19 bases between. CDR3 sequence reads: CASSGSNTGTPYGYTF. CDR3 DNA: TGTGCCAGCAGCGGATCAAATACGGGAACACCCTATGGCTACACCTTC.

The chain links TRBV5-1 to TRBJ2-7, with 9 nucleotides matching TRBD1. After removal of 5 bases from V and 7 bases from J, the junction contained 7 bases not matched to a gene. This CDR3 has 13 residues. Looked up from germline, CDR1 is SGHRS and CDR2 is YFSETQ. CDR3 DNA sequence: TGCGCCAGCAGTTCCGGGACAGGGTGGGAGCAGTACTTC. Translation gives CASSSGTGWEQYF.

The chain carries TRBV30 and TRBJ2-2; maybe TRBD2 (7 bases). Trimming took 4 bases from V and 2 from J, leaving 11 bases between them. Per the germline V gene, CDR1 is GTSNPN and CDR2 is SVGIG (reference sequence). The CDR3 spans 14 residues. The CDR3 DNA follows: TGTGCCTGGAAACAGGGACTAAACACCGGGGAGCTGTTTTTT. Its protein is CAWKQGLNTGELFF.

The chain joins TRBV5-5 to TRBJ2-2, with unresolved D. V was shortened by 5 bases and J by 5 bases, with 13 bases between the two germline ends. Germline CDR1 SGHKS, CDR2 YYEKEE (reference sequence). The CDR3 has 14 residues. CDR3 loop: CASRRSLSTGELFF. CDR3 sequence (DNA): TGTGCCAGCAGGCGATCATTGAGTACCGGGGAGCTGTTTTTT.

This chain links TRBV4-1 with TRBJ1-6; 8 bases are shared with TRBD1. The length of the CDR3 is 15 residues. V lost 2 bases and J lost 10; bases outside the gene matches: 7. Germline CDR1 is MGHRA and CDR2 is YSYEKL. DNA of the CDR3: TGCGCCAGCAGCCAACTGGACAGGGATGCCTCACCCCTCCACTTT. Its translation: CASSQLDRDASPLHF.

The V gene is TRBV7-6, the J gene TRBJ2-3; 7 bases line up with TRBD1. Germline loops: CDR1 SGHVS, CDR2 FNYEAQ. Trimming removed 4 bases from V and 4 bases from J; junction bases left unmatched: 2. The CDR3 consists of 13 residues. The CDR3 spells CASSWTGSDTQYF. The DNA of the CDR3 is TGTGCCAGCAGCTGGACAGGCTCAGATACGCAGTATTTT.

This chain links TRBV19 with TRBJ1-1; TRBD1 matches 11 bases. CDR1 LNHDA and CDR2 SQIVND come from the germline V gene (reference sequence). With 6 bases clipped from V and 8 bases from J, the junction kept 11 bases outside the gene matches. CDR3 length equals 15 residues. CDR3 in DNA: TGTGCCAGTAGCCAACCGGACAGGGGGCGAACGGAAGCTTTCTTT. This gives the protein CASSQPDRGRTEAFF.

This chain uses TRBV30 with TRBJ2-7; 10 positions match TRBD1. Germline V CDR1 and CDR2: GTSNPN, SVGIG (reference sequence). Trimming at V came to 3 bases and at J to 5 bases, leaving 10 bases not matched to a gene. This CDR3 has 15 residues. CDR3 sequence reads: CAWSRPDRGKHEQYF. In DNA form, the CDR3 reads TGTGCCTGGAGCCGGCCGGACAGGGGGAAACACGAGCAGTACTTC.

This clone was seen ten or more times. The gene calls are TRBV4-3 and TRBJ1-5; the D gene is possibly TRBD1 (6 bases). The CDR3 extends over 15 amino acids. Per germline, CDR1 LGHNA and CDR2 YSLEER. Trimming took 4 bases from V and 4 from J, leaving 14 bases between them. Here the CDR3 DNA reads TGCGCCAGCAGCCGAAACGGACAGTCAAATCAGCCCCAGCATTTT. Amino acid sequence: CASSRNGQSNQPQHF.

This clone was detected only once. The chain is built from TRBV9 and TRBJ2-2; D gene unclear. The germline CDR1 and CDR2 sequences are SGDLS and YYNGEE. V was pared by 4 bases and J by 0 bases, with 16 bases between. CDR3 length equals 17 residues. DNA of the CDR3: TGTGCCAGCAGCTTTTTAGGTATCGACACGAACACCGGGGAGCTGTTTTTT. Translated, it gives CASSFLGIDTNTGELFF. The full variable domain, completed using reference TRBV9 and TRBJ2-2, is DSGVTQTPKHLITATGQRVTLRCSPRSGDLSVYWYQQSLDQGLQFLIQYYNGEERAKGNILERFSAQQFPDLHSELNLSSLELGDSALYFCASSFLGIDTNTGELFFGEGSRLTVL.

Here the CDR3 reads CASNPGAISTDTQYF. The CDR3 DNA is TGTGCCAGCAACCCTGGGGCTATTAGCACAGATACGCAGTATTTT. This sequence joins TRBV7-8 and TRBJ2-3; weak D call: TRBD1 (5 bases). The CDR3 contains 15 residues. Germline V gene data show CDR1 as SGHVS and CDR2 as FQNEAQ. Trimming removed 7 bases at V and 0 bases at J, with 14 bases between.

The rearrangement links TRBV7-3 to TRBJ1-2; 11 bases are a match to TRBD1. Germline values: CDR1 SGHTA, CDR2 FQGTGA. V lost 3 bases and J lost 6; bases outside the gene matches: 0. The CDR3 has 13 residues. This chain's CDR3 is CASSLDRGHGYTF. As DNA, the CDR3 is TGTGCCAGCAGCTTGGACAGGGGGCATGGCTACACCTTC. Complete variable domain (other parts from reference TRBV7-3 and TRBJ1-2): GAGVSQTPSNKVTEKGKYVELRCDPISGHTALYWYRQSLGQGPEFLIYFQGTGAADDSGLPNDRFFAVRPEGSVSTLKIQRTERGDSAVYLCASSLDRGHGYTFGSGTRLTVV.

The V and J genes are TRBV5-5 and TRBJ1-6; perhaps TRBD1 as D (6 bases). The CDR3 has 14 amino acids. Germline V CDR1 and CDR2: SGHKS, YYEKEE (reference sequence). Trimming left V 7 bases short and J 6 bases short, with 14 bases between. The CDR3 protein is CASLSGQSNSPLHF. For the CDR3, the DNA is TGTGCCAGCCTCTCAGGACAGAGTAATTCACCCCTCCACTTT.